The text below deals with one TCR beta chain. The CDR3 is 13 residues long. Germline CDR1 is MGHRA and CDR2 is YSYEKL. V lost 2 bases, J lost 6 bases, and 7 bases lay in between. Adults between roughly 18 and 95 years of age took part from some 25 US areas. Sequencing was performed with immunoSEQ multiplex PCR; in TCRdb, only in-frame clones are kept and a portion is missing. Of about 240,000 clones in the sample, roughly 87% were seen once. This sample stems from a study of blood T cell repertoires in COVID-19. Across the study: T cells, B-cell-depleted T cells, or PBMCs supplied cDNA or gDNA.

V and J are TRBV4-1 and TRBJ2-2, with D hard to call. The sequence was obtained from a woman between 25 and 40 years old with acute COVID-19. Material: PBMCs or T cells enriched from blood (not recorded which). The CDR3 spells CASSQSAAGELFF. The CDR3 region has the DNA TGCGCCAGCAGCCAAAGCGCGGCCGGGGAGCTGTTTTTT.